This T cell receptor (beta chain) comes out of a study of control samples from healthy donors and cancer patients (TCRdb year 2020). Libraries came from the immunoSEQ multiplex PCR assay. TCRdb retrieved this table from immuneACCESS and kept in-frame rearrangements only. Not all clones are present; in checked studies, unresolved V genes account for under half, and no reason is known for the remainder. The sample contains about 51,000 clones, almost 90% of them found a single time. The ten largest clones add up to around two fifths of the sample. Spanning cysteine to phenylalanine, the CDR3 consists of 15 amino acids. The kept DNA is CDR3 alone, 45 bases in frame from the first base. Comments on this clone: The specificity of this receptor is unknown. Base qualities are not provided; no much larger clone lies one nucleotide away.

The chain was built from TRBV12-1 and TRBJ2-7; no DNA check was done on the table's D call, TRBD2. TRBV12-1 is annotated as a pseudogene. This clonotype was sampled from a man aged 45 to 65 with head and neck cancer. The sequencing sample was made of PBMCs. CDR3 loop: CASSCGTSGGKEQYF. The nucleotides are TGTGCCAGCAGCTGCGGGACTAGCGGGGGAAAGGAGCAGTACTTC.